This TCR beta chain was sequenced in a study of technical replicates of blood from several donors. Profiled with immunoSEQ multiplex PCR; TCRdb holds only in-frame clones, not every one. The sample has more than 65,000 clones; about 97% are singletons. Looked up from germline, CDR1 is SGDLS and CDR2 is YYNGEE. The germline V and J ends were trimmed by 9 bases and 2 bases, with 14 bases remaining between them. The CDR3 spans 13 residues. The source of this sequence is a human donor in good health. Sequenced material: T cells isolated from PBMCs. J is TRBJ1-1 and V is TRBV9; TRBD1 is a possible D gene (6 bases). The CDR3 loop reads CATSRGANTEAFF. CDR3 sequence (DNA): TGTGCCACCTCGCGGGGGGCTAACACTGAAGCTTTCTTT.